A selection of T cell receptor beta chains follows, all from one sample in a study of T-cell memory formation after mild COVID-19. TCRdb called the 5' RACE reads again in MiXCR, with one record for every CDR3 protein. Of just over 350,000 distinct CDR3 sequences listed, 13% to 15% are singletons. Material: PBMCs or a T cell subset sorted from them (not recorded which). These TCRs come from a man aged 18 to 35 who had mild COVID-19 (a few samples of this study predate the infection). Cell type and time point are not known. Both conserved end residues are trimmed from each CDR3. Each record gives: J gene, V gene, CDR3 protein.

j_gene: TRBJ2-5; v_gene: TRBV5-1; CDR3aa: ASGERGLPNSETQY
j_gene: TRBJ1-2; v_gene: TRBV29-1; CDR3aa: SVGAPDRRPGYT
j_gene: TRBJ2-5; v_gene: TRBV6-5; CDR3aa: ASQAASGEGETQY
j_gene: TRBJ2-3; v_gene: TRBV11-2; CDR3aa: ASSFAVPKRGSTDTQY
j_gene: TRBJ1-2; v_gene: TRBV3-1; CDR3aa: ASSQGQQGSGYT
j_gene: TRBJ2-5; v_gene: TRBV7-9; CDR3aa: ASSLAVDGETQY
j_gene: TRBJ2-3; v_gene: TRBV6-4; CDR3aa: ASSDSSTGPFSTDTQY
j_gene: TRBJ2-1; v_gene: TRBV5-1; CDR3aa: ASSLSGGAGNEQF
j_gene: TRBJ1-5; v_gene: TRBV6-9; CDR3aa: ASSARIQPQH
j_gene: TRBJ2-1; v_gene: TRBV6-6; CDR3aa: ASSYSRVYNEQF
j_gene: TRBJ2-5; v_gene: TRBV9; CDR3aa: ASSPSGGADTETQY
j_gene: TRBJ2-2; v_gene: TRBV20-1; CDR3aa: SASGPGLGNTGELF
j_gene: TRBJ2-2; v_gene: TRBV5-1; CDR3aa: ASSLGTGSVTGELF
j_gene: TRBJ1-2; v_gene: TRBV6-5; CDR3aa: ASRTPGSNYGYT
j_gene: TRBJ2-5; v_gene: TRBV25-1; CDR3aa: ASSEYEASETQY
j_gene: TRBJ1-1; v_gene: TRBV9; CDR3aa: ASRAGQGSTEAF
j_gene: TRBJ2-3; v_gene: TRBV5-1; CDR3aa: ASSPVGRGRTDTQY
j_gene: TRBJ1-5; v_gene: TRBV20-1; CDR3aa: SARDAGAGQPQH
j_gene: TRBJ2-2; v_gene: TRBV19; CDR3aa: AGRQGPHTGELF
j_gene: TRBJ2-5; v_gene: TRBV5-5; CDR3aa: ASSWWETQY
j_gene: TRBJ2-7; v_gene: TRBV12-3/TRBV12-4; CDR3aa: ASSLSTSGDEQY
j_gene: TRBJ2-7; v_gene: TRBV6-2/TRBV6-3; CDR3aa: ASSLLEGPYEQY
j_gene: TRBJ2-5; v_gene: TRBV6-5; CDR3aa: ASSPRLAGGRIGETQY
j_gene: TRBJ2-1; v_gene: TRBV7-2; CDR3aa: ASSSSGGALVSGQF
j_gene: TRBJ2-3; v_gene: TRBV4-3; CDR3aa: ASSQSLGGGGTDTQY
j_gene: TRBJ2-3; v_gene: TRBV5-1; CDR3aa: ASSHDGSTDTQY
j_gene: TRBJ2-1; v_gene: TRBV24-1; CDR3aa: ATSVLGGHEQF
j_gene: TRBJ2-3; v_gene: TRBV29-1; CDR3aa: SVEGRGWTDTQY
j_gene: TRBJ2-2; v_gene: TRBV5-1; CDR3aa: ASSPVSGAANTGELF
j_gene: TRBJ2-7; v_gene: TRBV7-2; CDR3aa: ASSLGRDYEQY